Following are 27 T cell receptor beta chains from one sample sequenced in a study of cytomegalovirus exposure and HLA in healthy donors. Vbeta (60) and Jbeta (13) primers were used in the PCR. Some clones are missing from TCRdb's copy, which holds only in-frame ones; the method was immunoSEQ multiplex PCR. The sample has roughly 190,000 clones; roughly four fifths are singletons. Sequences were obtained from PBMCs. These receptors were obtained from a woman aged 30 to 39 in good health and CMV-seropositive.

The V call is TRBV5-1, the J call TRBJ1-5; tentatively, D is TRBD1 (5 bases). Trimming stripped 7 bases from V and 2 bases from J, with 13 bases between. Germline V gives CDR1 SGHRS, CDR2 YFSETQ. This CDR3 is 14 amino acids long. The CDR3 reads CASARGLGNQPQHF. For the CDR3, the DNA is TGCGCCAGCGCAAGGGGCTTGGGCAATCAGCCCCAGCATTTT.

The chain recombines TRBV7-9 with TRBJ1-5; D is perhaps TRBD1 (6 bases). The CDR3 covers 14 residues. Germline CDR1 and CDR2: SEHNR and FQNEAQ (reference sequence). The V end lost 5 bases, the J end lost 3 bases, and 11 bases lay between the germline ends. Written as DNA, the CDR3 is TGTGCCAGCAGCCCCACAGGGATCAATCAGCCCCAGCATTTT. Translated, it gives CASSPTGINQPQHF.

The chain carries TRBV4-3 and TRBJ2-3; 7 bases map to TRBD2. This CDR3 is 15 amino acids long. V dropped 5 bases and J dropped 5; count of bases not matched to a gene: 10. Germline lookup yields CDR1 LGHNA and CDR2 YSLEER. This CDR3 is CASSSAVGREDTQYF. The CDR3 nucleotides are TGCGCCAGCAGCTCTGCGGTAGGGAGGGAAGATACGCAGTATTTT.

The rearrangement joins TRBV7-3 to TRBJ2-3; 8 positions match TRBD2. The V gene end was trimmed by 5 bases and the J gene end by 3 bases; junction bases not matched to a gene: 7. Germline V gene sequence: CDR1 SGHTA, CDR2 FQGTGA. The CDR3 runs 15 residues. The CDR3 loop reads CASSISGKTTDTQYF. In DNA, the CDR3 is TGTGCCAGCAGCATTAGCGGGAAAACTACAGATACGCAGTATTTT.

This sequence joins TRBV15 and TRBJ2-1; 7 nucleotides match TRBD1. This CDR3 is built from 15 residues. Germline loops: CDR1 LNHNV, CDR2 YYDKDF (reference sequence). The V gene end was trimmed by 0 bases and the J gene end by 6 bases; junction bases not matched to a gene: 5. The CDR3 loop reads CATSRDAAGGNEQFF. CDR3 sequence (DNA): TGTGCCACCAGCAGAGATGCGGCAGGGGGCAATGAGCAGTTCTTC.

This chain connects TRBV29-1 to TRBJ2-7, with TRBD1 as a possible D gene (6 bases). CDR3 length equals 12 residues. The V gene lost 7 bases and the J gene lost 5 bases, with 15 bases spanning the gap. Germline V gene sequence: CDR1 SQVTM, CDR2 ANQGSEA. The DNA of the CDR3 is TGCAGCGCATCCCAGGGGATCAACGAGCAGTACTTC. Amino acids: CSASQGINEQYF.

This chain uses TRBV5-1 with TRBJ2-3, with D possibly being TRBD2 (5 bases). V lost 0 bases, J lost 2 bases, and 7 bases lay in between. This CDR3 region has 14 residues. Germline values: CDR1 SGHRS, CDR2 YFSETQ. The CDR3 spells CASSLADSTDTQYF. For the CDR3, the DNA is TGCGCCAGCAGCTTGGCGGACTCCACAGATACGCAGTATTTT.

In this sample, this clone turned up once. The rearrangement joins TRBV28 to TRBJ2-7; D is uncertain. The germline gives CDR1 MDHEN, CDR2 SYDVKM. V was clipped by 1 base and J by 7 bases, with 8 bases between them. CDR3 length: 12 residues. As DNA, the CDR3 is TGTGCCAGCAGTTTATTCAGAGCGGAGCAGTACTTC. It is translated as CASSLFRAEQYF.

This clone was recorded only once. V gene TRBV7-8 combines with J gene TRBJ1-1; TRBD1 is a possible D gene (6 bases). V was pared by 5 bases and J by 1 base, with 14 bases between. The CDR3 is 15 amino acids. Per germline, CDR1 SGHVS and CDR2 FQNEAQ. The CDR3, as DNA: TGTGCCAGCAGCCCCCCGAACAGGGAGAACACTGAAGCTTTCTTT. Amino acids: CASSPPNRENTEAFF.

The gene calls are TRBV6-6 and TRBJ2-7; 7 bases agree with TRBD1. The J segment lost 3 bases and the V segment lost 4 bases, leaving 6 bases of the junction unmatched. CDR3 length equals 14 residues. Germline CDR1 reads MNHNY; CDR2 reads SVGAGI (reference sequence). The CDR3 loop is CASSSPTGNYEQYF. The CDR3 DNA follows: TGTGCCAGCAGTTCCCCGACAGGGAACTACGAGCAGTACTTC.

CDR3 nucleotides: TGTGCCAGTAGCTTTGACAGGCGGAAGACCGAGCAGTACTTC. Protein: CASSFDRRKTEQYF. The chain couples TRBV19 to TRBJ2-7; tentatively, D is TRBD1 (6 bases). V was trimmed by 6 bases and J by 6 bases, leaving 18 bases between them. CDR3 size: 14 residues. Germline assignment: CDR1 LNHDA and CDR2 SQIVND (reference sequence).

The chain recombines TRBV18 with TRBJ2-7, with 9 bases matching TRBD1. This CDR3 spans 15 amino acids. Germline CDR1 and CDR2: KGHSH and LQKENI. Unmatched junction bases numbered 4, after V lost 4 bases and J lost 0 bases. CDR3 protein: CASSHRDRASYEQYF. The CDR3 nucleotides are TGTGCCAGCTCACACCGGGACAGGGCCTCCTACGAGCAGTACTTC.

The chain joins TRBV7-2 to TRBJ1-2; D might be TRBD1 (6 bases). The CDR3 contains 14 residues. The V end was cut by 6 bases, the J end by 4 bases, with 15 bases between. Germline assignment: CDR1 SGHTA and CDR2 FQGNSA. The CDR3 sequence: CASRDQGRVYGYTF. The CDR3 coding sequence is TGTGCCAGCAGGGATCAGGGGAGGGTCTATGGCTACACCTTC. The whole variable domain, filled in from reference TRBV7-2 and TRBJ1-2, reads GAGVSQSPSNKVTEKGKDVELRCDPISGHTALYWYRQSLGQGLEFLIYFQGNSAPDKSGLPSDRFSAERTGGSVSTLTIQRTQQEDSAVYLCASRDQGRVYGYTFGSGTRLTVV.

The chain combines TRBV5-8 with TRBJ1-5; 7 bases are shared with TRBD1. The CDR3 runs 15 residues. Germline trimming cut 4 bases from V and 1 base from J; bases unmatched to any gene: 5. Germline V gene lookup returns CDR1 SGHTS and CDR2 YDEGEE. The CDR3 loop is CASSHEGQSNQPQHF. CDR3 nucleotides: TGTGCCAGCAGCCACGAGGGACAGAGCAATCAGCCCCAGCATTTT.

The genes are TRBV7-2 and TRBJ2-3; D remains ambiguous. The CDR3 runs to 11 residues. CDR1 is SGHTA and CDR2 is FQGNSA in the germline V gene. The V end lost 4 bases, the J end lost 7 bases, and 6 bases lay between the germline ends. The CDR3 nucleotides are TGTGCCAGCAGCTACCGGTATACGCAGTATTTT. It yields the protein CASSYRYTQYF.

This clone occurred a few times. The gene calls are TRBV7-9 and TRBJ2-2; D is perhaps TRBD2 (6 bases). The CDR3 sequence is 15 residues long. V was pared by 1 base and J by 7 bases, with 13 bases between. Looked up from germline, CDR1 is SEHNR and CDR2 is FQNEAQ (reference sequence). The CDR3 is CASSLVSGAVGELFF. In DNA form, the CDR3 reads TGTGCCAGCAGCTTAGTCTCGGGAGCGGTCGGGGAGCTGTTTTTT.

V gene TRBV28 combines with J gene TRBJ2-1; 13 bases agree with TRBD2. The V segment lost 2 bases and the J segment 4 bases; nucleotides outside the gene matches: 2. The length of the CDR3 is 16 residues. The germline CDR1 and CDR2 sequences are MDHEN and SYDVKM. In DNA form, the CDR3 reads TGTGCCAGCAGTTTACCGGGACTAGCGGGATACAATGAGCAGTTCTTC. Residues: CASSLPGLAGYNEQFF.

The rearrangement joins TRBV7-3 to TRBJ2-1, with D possibly being TRBD1 (6 bases). V was shortened by 5 bases and J by 10 bases, with 15 bases between the two germline ends. The CDR3 contains 13 residues. Germline V gives CDR1 SGHTA, CDR2 FQGTGA. The CDR3 is CASSRNRADEQFF. The CDR3 DNA reads TGTGCCAGCAGCAGGAACAGGGCGGACGAGCAGTTCTTC. Filled out from reference TRBV7-3 and TRBJ2-1, the complete variable domain reads GAGVSQTPSNKVTEKGKYVELRCDPISGHTALYWYRQSLGQGPEFLIYFQGTGAADDSGLPNDRFFAVRPEGSVSTLKIQRTERGDSAVYLCASSRNRADEQFFGPGTRLTVL.

The V gene is TRBV11-3, the J gene TRBJ2-5, with D possibly matching TRBD2 (7 bases). CDR3 length: 15 amino acids. In germline, CDR1 is SGHNT, CDR2 YENEEA. V was cut by 5 bases and J by 8 bases, with 21 bases left in between. CDR3 sequence: CASSLGGLLTDTQYF. The CDR3 coding sequence is TGTGCCAGCAGCCTAGGGGGACTACTGACGGATACCCAGTACTTC.

This clone was seen more than once but under ten times. The chain couples TRBV4-1 to TRBJ1-1, with 7 bases aligning to TRBD1. The V gene end was trimmed by 3 bases and the J gene end by 0 bases; junction bases not matched to a gene: 7. CDR1 MGHRA and CDR2 YSYEKL come from the germline V gene. The CDR3 totals 16 residues. CDR3 sequence: CASSQGDSLMNTEAFF. DNA for the CDR3: TGCGCCAGCAGCCAGGGGGACAGCCTCATGAACACTGAAGCTTTCTTT.

This clone was recorded once. The genes are TRBV18 and TRBJ2-3, with D perhaps TRBD1 (6 bases). The CDR3 totals 14 residues. Per germline, CDR1 KGHSH and CDR2 LQKENI. V was clipped by 1 base and J by 4 bases, with 9 bases between them. The CDR3 coding sequence is TGTGCCAGCTCACCACGAGAGGGGGCAGATACGCAGTATTTT. Encoded protein: CASSPREGADTQYF. The variable domain in full, completed from reference TRBV18 and TRBJ2-3, reads NAGVMQNPRHLVRRRGQEARLRCSPMKGHSHVYWYRQLPEEGLKFMVYLQKENIIDESGMPKERFSAEFPKEGPSILRIQQVVRGDSAAYFCASSPREGADTQYFGPGTRLTVL.

The chain is built from TRBV5-1 and TRBJ2-1, with a tentative D call TRBD2 (5 bases). Trimming pared 3 bases from V and 6 bases from J, leaving 10 bases between. Looked up from germline, CDR1 is SGHRS and CDR2 is YFSETQ. CDR3 size: 13 residues. Here the CDR3 reads CASSSRGVNEQFF. In DNA, the CDR3 is TGCGCCAGCAGCTCCCGGGGAGTCAATGAGCAGTTCTTC.

CDR3 in amino acids: CASSPSGMFDEQFF. CDR3 DNA: TGCGCCAGCAGCCCTAGCGGGATGTTCGATGAGCAGTTCTTC. J is TRBJ2-1 and V is TRBV5-1; TRBD2 matches at 9 bases. V shed 4 bases, J shed 8 bases, and the junction held 7 bases outside the gene matches. CDR1 SGHRS and CDR2 YFSETQ come from the germline V gene. The CDR3 length is 14 residues.

The chain couples TRBV6-5 to TRBJ1-5, with no clear D. CDR1 is MNHEY, CDR2 SVGAGI, per germline. This CDR3 region has 15 residues. V was trimmed by 0 bases and J by 11 bases, leaving 17 bases between them. The CDR3 DNA is TGTGCCAGCAGTTACTCGTTGGCCACGACCGGGACCCAGCATTTT. Translation: CASSYSLATTGTQHF.

This chain joins TRBV6-5 and TRBJ2-2, with 13 bases that match TRBD2. V lost 4 bases to trimming and J lost 5 bases; unmatched junction nucleotides: 4. Germline assignment: CDR1 MNHEY and CDR2 SVGAGI. The CDR3 has 16 residues. DNA of the CDR3: TGTGCCAGCAGTTGGACTAGCGGGAGAGGAACCGGGGAGCTGTTTTTT. It encodes CASSWTSGRGTGELFF.

The chain links TRBV28 to TRBJ2-1; the D gene is possibly TRBD1 (6 bases). V was trimmed by 5 bases and J by 1 base, leaving 18 bases between them. The CDR3 is 17 residues long. The V gene's germline CDR1 is MDHEN and CDR2 SYDVKM. CDR3 bases: TGTGCCAGCAGTCCTTGGGACAAGGGCTATTCCTACAATGAGCAGTTCTTC. This gives the protein CASSPWDKGYSYNEQFF.

The rearrangement joins TRBV28 to TRBJ1-2, with TRBD1 matching 9 bases. V dropped 6 bases and J dropped 5; count of bases not matched to a gene: 1. The CDR3 totals 12 residues. The germline V gene encodes CDR1 MDHEN and CDR2 SYDVKM. CDR3 in DNA: TGTGCCAGCAGCGGGACAGGGTATGGCTACACCTTC. The encoded protein is CASSGTGYGYTF.